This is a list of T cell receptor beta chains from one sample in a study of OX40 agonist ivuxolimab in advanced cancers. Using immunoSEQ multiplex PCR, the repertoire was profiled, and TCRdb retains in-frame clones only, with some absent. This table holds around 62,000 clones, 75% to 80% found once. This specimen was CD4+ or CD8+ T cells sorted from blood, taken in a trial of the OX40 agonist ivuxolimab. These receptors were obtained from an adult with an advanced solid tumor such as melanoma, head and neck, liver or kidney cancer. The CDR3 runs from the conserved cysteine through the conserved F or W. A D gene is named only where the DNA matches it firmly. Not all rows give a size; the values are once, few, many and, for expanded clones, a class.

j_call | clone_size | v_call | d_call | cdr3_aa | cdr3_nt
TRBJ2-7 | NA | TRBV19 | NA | CASSIRREDEQYF | TGTGCCAGTAGTATCCGCAGGGAAGACGAGCAGTACTTC
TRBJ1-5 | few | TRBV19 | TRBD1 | CASSGTGGDQPQHF | TGTGCCAGTAGTGGTACAGGGGGTGACCAGCCCCAGCATTTT
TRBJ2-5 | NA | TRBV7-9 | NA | CASSLDPGRGRETQYF | TGTGCCAGCAGCCTAGACCCCGGGAGGGGGCGAGAGACCCAGTACTTC
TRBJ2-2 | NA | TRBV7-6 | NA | CASSLRGANTGELFF | TGTGCCAGCAGCTTAAGGGGGGCGAACACCGGGGAGCTGTTTTTT
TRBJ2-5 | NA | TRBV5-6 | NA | CASSPGWGRETQYF | TGTGCCAGCAGCCCCGGGTGGGGGAGGGAGACCCAGTACTTC
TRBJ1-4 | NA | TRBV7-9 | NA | CASSLFGGTNEKLFF | TGTGCCAGCAGCTTATTTGGAGGGACTAATGAAAAACTGTTTTTT
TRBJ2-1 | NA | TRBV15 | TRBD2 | CATSRRGGSAYNEQFF | TGTGCCACCAGCAGAAGGGGAGGGAGTGCCTACAATGAGCAGTTCTTC
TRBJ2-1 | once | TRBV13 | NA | CASTSVSEQFF | TGTGCCAGCACCTCGGTATCTGAGCAGTTCTTC
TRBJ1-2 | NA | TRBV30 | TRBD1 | CAWSGTGQGYGYTF | TGTGCCTGGAGTGGGACAGGGCAAGGCTATGGCTACACCTTC
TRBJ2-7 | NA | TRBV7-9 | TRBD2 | CASSLVSSGRSSYEQYF | TGTGCCAGCAGCTTAGTGTCTAGCGGGAGAAGCTCCTACGAGCAGTACTTC
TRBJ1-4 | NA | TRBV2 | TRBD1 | CASSQGQGTTLFF | TGTGCCAGCAGCCAAGGACAGGGGACGACGCTGTTTTTT
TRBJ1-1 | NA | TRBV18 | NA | CASSARGAGDTEAFF | TGTGCCAGCTCGGCGCGGGGGGCAGGAGACACTGAAGCTTTCTTT
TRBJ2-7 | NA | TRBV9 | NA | CASSSYSYEQYF | TGTGCCAGCAGCTCCTACTCCTACGAGCAGTACTTC
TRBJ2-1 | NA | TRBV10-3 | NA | CAIRDQGRYNEQFF | TGTGCCATCAGGGACCAGGGACGGTACAATGAGCAGTTCTTC
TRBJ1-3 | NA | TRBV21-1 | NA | CASSNEGSGNTIYF | TGTGCCAGCAGCAATGAGGGGTCTGGAAACACCATATATTTT
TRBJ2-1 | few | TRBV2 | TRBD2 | CASTKGTSGSRGNEQFF | TGTGCCAGCACCAAGGGGACTAGCGGGAGTCGGGGCAATGAGCAGTTCTTC